The 17 T cell receptor beta chains below were found in one sample sequenced in a study of cytomegalovirus exposure and HLA in healthy donors. Here immunoSEQ multiplex PCR was the method, and the copy in TCRdb shows in-frame clones only, minus some. The table has around 250,000 clones, 90% seen once. Material for sequencing was PBMCs. All receptors derive from a woman in her late teens or twenties in good health and CMV-seronegative.

This chain connects TRBV10-1 to TRBJ1-2; D is undetermined. Trimming removed 3 bases from V and 7 bases from J, with 12 bases in between. Germline loops: CDR1 WNHNN, CDR2 SYGVQD (reference sequence). This CDR3 has 13 amino acids. CDR3 sequence (DNA): TGCGCCAGCAGTGATAACCCTCGGGGTGGCTACACCTTC. Its translation is CASSDNPRGGYTF.

This chain uses TRBV2 with TRBJ2-1, with TRBD2 identical over 8 bases. Germline trimming cut 10 bases from V and 4 bases from J; bases unmatched to any gene: 6. CDR1 is SNHLY, CDR2 FYNNEI, per germline. The CDR3 runs to 13 residues. The CDR3 is CAIPGGSYNEQFF. CDR3 in DNA: TGTGCCATCCCGGGGGGGTCTTACAATGAGCAGTTCTTC.

This chain connects TRBV5-4 to TRBJ1-2, with 8 bases fitting TRBD1. CDR3 length equals 16 residues. The germline gives CDR1 SGHNT, CDR2 YYREEE (reference sequence). Trimming cost V 2 bases and J 1 base; bases outside gene matches: 7. The CDR3 protein is CASSFGHRGDNYGYTF. The CDR3 DNA reads TGTGCCAGCAGCTTTGGACACAGGGGGGATAACTATGGCTACACCTTC.

The V and J genes are TRBV4-3 and TRBJ1-2; D not certain. Germline lookup yields CDR1 LGHNA and CDR2 YSLEER. This CDR3 contains 14 residues. V gave up 1 base and J gave up 7 bases, with 13 bases separating them. CDR3 sequence (DNA): TGCGCCAGCAGCCAAGGAACCCTAGGCGGTGGCTACACCTTC. This translates into CASSQGTLGGGYTF.

Only one count was recorded for this clone. The chain carries TRBV7-2 and TRBJ2-3; TRBD2 might be the D (6 bases). The V gene's germline CDR1 is SGHTA and CDR2 FQGNSA. CDR3 length equals 14 residues. Deletions cut 2 bases from V and 1 base from J, with 7 bases between. The CDR3 sequence: CASSLRRGTDTQYF. CDR3 sequence (DNA): TGTGCCAGCAGCTTAAGGAGGGGCACAGATACGCAGTATTTT. The variable domain in full, with the rest retrieved from reference TRBV7-2 and TRBJ2-3, is GAGVSQSPSNKVTEKGKDVELRCDPISGHTALYWYRQSLGQGLEFLIYFQGNSAPDKSGLPSDRFSAERTGGSVSTLTIQRTQQEDSAVYLCASSLRRGTDTQYFGPGTRLTVL.

The chain is built from TRBV4-1 and TRBJ2-5; 9 nucleotides line up with TRBD2. This CDR3 has 15 amino acids. V lost 0 bases to trimming and J lost 1 base; unmatched junction nucleotides: 0. Germline V gene lookup returns CDR1 MGHRA and CDR2 YSYEKL. The CDR3 DNA follows: TGCGCCAGCAGCCAAGATAGCGGGGGCCAAGAGACCCAGTACTTC. It is translated as CASSQDSGGQETQYF.

The CDR3 sequence: CASSEVGASTDTQYF. The CDR3 DNA reads as TGTGCCAGCAGTGAAGTAGGGGCAAGCACAGATACGCAGTATTTT. The chain joins TRBV6-1 to TRBJ2-3; a possible D gene is TRBD1 (5 bases). The CDR3 extends over 15 amino acids. V lost 1 base and J lost 0, with 8 bases in between. The V gene's germline CDR1 is MNHNS and CDR2 SASEGT.

This clone has a single count. V and J are TRBV28 and TRBJ1-4; D is perhaps TRBD1 (6 bases). The CDR3 runs 16 residues. Germline CDR1 MDHEN, CDR2 SYDVKM. The V end lost 4 bases, the J end lost 3 bases, and 15 bases lay between the germline ends. The CDR3 sequence: CASSSLPGQANEKLFF. The CDR3 region has the DNA TGTGCCAGCAGTTCATTACCGGGACAAGCTAATGAAAAACTGTTTTTT.

The gene calls are TRBV28 and TRBJ2-1, with TRBD1 matching over 7 bases. This CDR3 region has 18 residues. Germline CDR1 and CDR2: MDHEN and SYDVKM. Losses at the gene ends were 4 bases for V and 0 bases for J; bases not matched to a gene: 12. CDR3 coding DNA: TGTGCCAGCAGTTCAACTACTCCGGGACAGAGCTCCTACAATGAGCAGTTCTTC. Residues: CASSSTTPGQSSYNEQFF.

The chain employs TRBV12-5 and TRBJ2-1; the match to TRBD2 covers 12 bases. V was clipped by 3 bases and J by 6 bases; unmatched bases: 12. The CDR3 totals 18 residues. CDR1 LGHNT and CDR2 FRNRAP come from the germline V gene. The CDR3 here is CASGFTSGRFYLINEQFF. As DNA, the CDR3 is TGTGCTAGTGGTTTTACTAGCGGGAGGTTTTACCTGATCAATGAGCAGTTCTTC.

This sequence joins TRBV2 and TRBJ1-3, with TRBD1 identical over 7 bases. The junction had 9 bases not matched to a gene; V was cut back by 1 base and J by 0 bases. The CDR3 length is 18 residues. From germline, CDR1 is SNHLY and CDR2 FYNNEI. DNA for the CDR3: TGTGCCAGCAGTGAAGTAGAACCTGGGACAGCCTCTGGAAACACCATATATTTT. This encodes CASSEVEPGTASGNTIYF.

The V call is TRBV12-5, the J call TRBJ1-5; 8 bases map to TRBD1. The CDR3 spans 16 residues. J lost 2 bases, V lost 1 base, and 4 bases had no gene match. CDR1 and CDR2 from the germline V gene are LGHNT and FRNRAP. The CDR3 sequence: CASGLAQGARNQPQHF. The CDR3 nucleotides read TGTGCTAGTGGTTTGGCGCAGGGGGCGCGCAATCAGCCCCAGCATTTT.

V is TRBV5-6 and J is TRBJ2-7, with TRBD2 as a possible D gene (7 bases). This CDR3 comprises 13 residues. Germline V gives CDR1 SGHDT, CDR2 YYEEEE. The V and J ends lost 2 bases and 6 bases respectively, with 12 bases between them. CDR3 DNA sequence: TGTGCCAGCAGCTTCGGGGGGCGCGGCGAGCAGTACGTC. It yields the protein CASSFGGRGEQYV.

V gene TRBV6-5 combines with J gene TRBJ1-1; a possible D gene is TRBD1 (6 bases). The length of the CDR3 is 16 residues. V shed 2 bases and J shed 0 bases, with 13 bases lying between them. Germline V gene sequence: CDR1 MNHEY, CDR2 SVGAGI. Here the CDR3 DNA reads TGTGCCAGCAGTTACGCAGGGGTGATTTTGAACACTGAAGCTTTCTTT. It translates to CASSYAGVILNTEAFF.

The J gene is TRBJ2-3, the V gene TRBV5-4, with a possible D match to TRBD1 (6 bases). V was pared by 0 bases and J by 0 bases, with 17 bases between. CDR1 is SGHNT, CDR2 YYREEE, per germline (reference sequence). CDR3 length: 18 amino acids. The CDR3 here is CASSLAYQGIPSTDTQYF. DNA of the CDR3: TGTGCCAGCAGCTTGGCATATCAGGGGATCCCTAGCACAGATACGCAGTATTTT.

The chain recombines TRBV19 with TRBJ2-3; 8 positions match TRBD1. V lost 3 bases and J lost 2; bases outside the gene matches: 4. The germline V gene has CDR1 LNHDA and CDR2 SQIVND (reference sequence). The CDR3 is made up of 15 amino acids. The CDR3 DNA is TGTGCCAGTAGTATCAGGGGGCTGGTCACAGATACGCAGTATTTT. It encodes CASSIRGLVTDTQYF.

This rearrangement joins TRBV7-2 to TRBJ1-5; D is unclear. The CDR3 sequence is 15 residues long. V dropped 5 bases and J dropped 4 bases, with 15 bases sitting between them. Germline loops: CDR1 SGHTA, CDR2 FQGNSA. For the CDR3, the DNA is TGTGCCAGCAGCCTGGACGGGGTTGGGAATCAGCCCCAGCATTTT. Protein sequence: CASSLDGVGNQPQHF.